Below, 21 T cell receptor beta chains from the same sample are listed, as sequenced in a study of early T cells in non-severe SARS-CoV-2 infection. Each CDR3 protein is one row after TCRdb ran MiXCR on the 5' RACE reads. The sample contains about 29,000 distinct CDR3 sequences, 5.7% of which appear only once. Specimen: whole blood. All receptors derive from an adult who was a healthcare worker with PCR-confirmed SARS-CoV-2 infection or an uninfected control (not recorded which).

Only a few counts were recorded for this clonotype. The chain is built from TRBV29-1 and TRBJ2-2; D is unclear. From germline, CDR1 is SQVTM and CDR2 ANQGSEA. V lost 7 bases to trimming and J lost 4 bases, with 10 bases between them. This CDR3 region has 12 residues. CDR3 in DNA: TGCAGCGCCGGGCGAGCCACCGGGGAGCTGTTTTTT. As protein: CSAGRATGELFF.

This clonotype was recorded at least ten times. The genes are TRBV9 and TRBJ2-2, with D hard to call. The germline V gene has CDR1 SGDLS and CDR2 YYNGEE. The length of the CDR3 is 13 residues. The V gene lost 4 bases and the J gene lost 5 bases, with 9 bases spanning the gap. The CDR3 protein is CASSSTRTGELFF. The CDR3 coding sequence is TGTGCCAGCAGCTCTACCAGAACCGGGGAGCTGTTTTTT.

This clonotype was seen ten or more times. The chain carries TRBV29-1 and TRBJ2-1; TRBD2 is a possible D gene (7 bases). V lost 7 bases and J lost 1, with 14 bases in between. The CDR3 spans 14 residues. Germline assignment: CDR1 SQVTM and CDR2 ANQGSEA. The CDR3 loop is CSAKGGGSYNEQFF. CDR3 DNA sequence: TGCAGCGCTAAAGGGGGGGGTTCCTACAATGAGCAGTTCTTC.

On this clonotype itself: A much larger clone is a single base away; this may be a read error. The chain uses TRBV10-2 and TRBJ2-1, with D perhaps TRBD1 (5 bases). From germline, CDR1 is WSHSY and CDR2 SAAADI. CDR3 length: 12 amino acids. The CDR3 DNA sequence: TGCGCCGGCAGTGAACAGGTCAATGAGCAGTTCTTC. This encodes CAGSEQVNEQFF.

The chain has TRBV4-3 and TRBJ2-1; 9 nucleotides match TRBD2. Germline V lookup: CDR1 LGHNA, CDR2 YSLEER. V dropped 0 bases and J dropped 6; count of bases not matched to a gene: 6. The CDR3 has 16 residues. CDR3: CASSQDERRGGNEQFF. CDR3 DNA sequence: TGCGCCAGCAGCCAAGATGAGAGGCGGGGGGGCAATGAGCAGTTCTTC.

CDR3 bases: TGTGCCAGCAGCGCAAGGGGAGACCCCACAGATACGCAGTATTTT. Its translation is CASSARGDPTDTQYF. The chain couples TRBV3-1 to TRBJ2-3; D possibly uses TRBD1 or TRBD2 (5 bases each). V was trimmed by 5 bases and J by 2 bases, leaving 14 bases between them. The CDR3 loop spans 15 amino acids. The germline V gene encodes CDR1 LGHDT and CDR2 YNNKEL (reference sequence).

This clonotype was seen a handful of times. The J gene is TRBJ2-2, the V gene TRBV9; tentatively, D is TRBD2 (5 bases). The CDR3 length is 15 residues. Trimming removed 2 bases at V and 3 bases at J, with 11 bases between. CDR1 SGDLS and CDR2 YYNGEE come from the germline V gene. CDR3 loop: CASSVAGRHTGELFF. CDR3 coding DNA: TGTGCCAGCAGCGTTGCGGGCCGTCACACCGGGGAGCTGTTTTTT.

In this sample, this clonotype turned up a few times. This chain uses TRBV5-8 with TRBJ2-3; TRBD2 might be the D (5 bases). V lost 4 bases and J 11 bases, leaving 17 bases between the germline ends. The CDR3 totals 13 residues. Germline CDR1 and CDR2: SGHTS and YDEGEE. The CDR3 spells CASSARGSLGQYF. DNA for the CDR3: TGTGCCAGCAGCGCCCGGGGTTCTTTGGGGCAGTATTTT.

This clonotype has a count of ten or more. The V call is TRBV7-9, the J call TRBJ2-5, with D tentatively TRBD1 (5 bases). Germline CDR1 and CDR2: SEHNR and FQNEAQ (reference sequence). The CDR3 length is 14 residues. Trimming removed 4 bases from V and 5 bases from J, with 14 bases in between. DNA for the CDR3: TGTGCCAGCAGCTCAAACAGGTTCGCGGAGACCCAGTACTTC. As protein: CASSSNRFAETQYF.

This clonotype was detected many times. The V gene is TRBV9, the J gene TRBJ2-7; 8 bases agree with TRBD1. After removal of 3 bases from V and 2 bases from J, the junction contained 4 bases not matched to a gene. The CDR3 has 14 amino acids. Per germline, CDR1 SGDLS and CDR2 YYNGEE. The CDR3 bases are TGTGCCAGCAGCGAGGGGGGACAGGCCTACGAGCAGTACTTC. It encodes CASSEGGQAYEQYF.

The chain uses TRBV20-1 and TRBJ2-1, with unresolved D. Germline assignment: CDR1 DFQATT and CDR2 SNEGSKA (reference sequence). The CDR3 has 12 amino acids. V was cut by 6 bases and J by 4 bases, with 10 bases left in between. CDR3 bases: TGCAGTGCCGTACCAACATACAATGAGCAGTTCTTC. Protein product: CSAVPTYNEQFF.

Many counts were recorded for this clonotype. CDR3 loop: CSARRRGSTDTQYF. The CDR3 bases are TGCAGTGCTAGAAGACGGGGAAGCACAGATACGCAGTATTTT. The V and J genes are TRBV20-1 and TRBJ2-3; D may be TRBD2 (5 bases). This CDR3 spans 14 amino acids. Trimming stripped 2 bases from V and 0 bases from J, with 9 bases between. Germline V gives CDR1 DFQATT, CDR2 SNEGSKA (reference sequence).

Many counts were recorded for this clonotype. This chain connects TRBV11-2 to TRBJ2-2; 7 bases map to TRBD1. Germline CDR1 SGHAT, CDR2 FQNNGV. The CDR3 consists of 15 residues. With 8 bases clipped from V and 1 base from J, the junction kept 7 bases outside the gene matches. The chain's CDR3 is CASGTGTENTGELFF. CDR3 nucleotide sequence: TGTGCCAGCGGGACCGGGACAGAGAACACCGGGGAGCTGTTTTTT.

This clonotype was counted at least ten times. The rearrangement links TRBV6-2 or TRBV6-3 to TRBJ1-1; D is unclear. The CDR3 has 13 amino acids. V was shortened by 0 bases and J by 7 bases, with 9 bases between the two germline ends. Germline CDR1 MNHEY, CDR2 SVGEGT. The CDR3 here is CASSYSSKFEAFF. CDR3 bases: TGTGCCAGCAGTTACTCTTCCAAGTTTGAAGCTTTCTTT.

This clonotype was found many times. This sequence joins TRBV7-9 and TRBJ2-7; D not certain. The ends were cut back, 2 bases at V and 0 bases at J, with 14 bases in the middle. The germline gives CDR1 SEHNR, CDR2 FQNEAQ (reference sequence). The CDR3 covers 16 residues. CDR3 sequence: CASSLPLQTPSYEQYF. The CDR3 bases are TGTGCCAGCAGCTTACCCCTACAGACCCCCTCCTACGAGCAGTACTTC.

The sample holds many counts of this clonotype. CDR3 nucleotides: TGTGCTAGTGGTTTCCCCGCGAAGGGGGACAATCAGCCCCAGCATTTT. Translation gives CASGFPAKGDNQPQHF. V gene TRBV12-5 combines with J gene TRBJ1-5; the D gene is possibly TRBD1 (6 bases). The ends were cut back, 3 bases at V and 3 bases at J, with 15 bases in the middle. Germline CDR1 LGHNT, CDR2 FRNRAP. The CDR3 length is 16 residues.

This clonotype was observed a handful of times. This chain uses TRBV7-2 with TRBJ2-3; D ambiguous. The CDR3 spans 15 residues. Germline CDR1 and CDR2: SGHTA and FQGNSA. V was cut by 1 base and J by 0 bases, with 8 bases left in between. CDR3 sequence reads: CASSLGGPSTDTQYF. The CDR3 DNA follows: TGTGCCAGCAGCTTAGGTGGCCCGAGCACAGATACGCAGTATTTT.

This clonotype occurred many times. CDR3 sequence: CASNPGTALNTEAFF. DNA of the CDR3: TGTGCCAGCAACCCAGGGACGGCCCTGAACACTGAAGCTTTCTTT. This rearrangement joins TRBV7-9 to TRBJ1-1; D is possibly TRBD1 (5 bases). V lost 7 bases and J 0 bases, leaving 15 bases between the germline ends. This CDR3 has 15 amino acids. CDR1 is SEHNR and CDR2 is FQNEAQ in the germline V gene (reference sequence).

This clonotype turned up a few times. This chain links TRBV29-1 with TRBJ1-1, with D uncertain. This CDR3 is 12 amino acids long. With 7 bases removed from V and 0 bases from J, the gap between germline ends came to 9 bases. Looked up from germline, CDR1 is SQVTM and CDR2 is ANQGSEA. CDR3 DNA sequence: TGCAGCGGGGGTATGATGAACACTGAAGCTTTCTTT. This sequence encodes CSGGMMNTEAFF.

The chain employs TRBV2 and TRBJ2-2; D call uncertain. In germline, CDR1 is SNHLY, CDR2 FYNNEI. V lost 4 bases and J 7 bases, leaving 16 bases between the germline ends. The CDR3 length is 15 residues. The chain's CDR3 is CASSVFERAVGELFF. In DNA, the CDR3 is TGTGCCAGCAGTGTCTTCGAACGGGCGGTCGGGGAGCTGTTTTTT.

This clonotype was counted many times. The V and J genes are TRBV20-1 and TRBJ1-1; no reliable D call. Trimming removed 6 bases at V and 5 bases at J, with 22 bases between. Per the germline V gene, CDR1 is DFQATT and CDR2 is SNEGSKA (reference sequence). The CDR3 totals 15 residues. The DNA for the CDR3 is TGCAGTGCCTCGCCCCGGGTACATCTTACGACTGAAGCTTTCTTT. Protein: CSASPRVHLTTEAFF.